This T cell receptor (beta chain) was documented in a study of cytomegalovirus exposure and HLA in healthy donors. From the roughly 110-subject validation cohort, which was separate from the roughly 610-subject first cohort, the donors were drawn. Clones were read by immunoSEQ multiplex PCR, and TCRdb kept only the in-frame ones, dropping some. The sample contains about 120,000 clones, about 87% of which appear only once. Germline-derived CDR1 and CDR2 are SGDLS and YYNGEE. CDR3 length: 13 amino acids. V lost 0 bases and J lost 5, with 8 bases in between. Study results and limitations: TCR beta chains numbering approximately 150 were designated cytomegalovirus-associated. Most TCR sequences were rare, but some public TCRs occurred in many donors. Accounts indicate the classifier identified cytomegalovirus status with strong specificity and sensitivity.

On this clone: Its matching antigen is unknown.

The specimen sequenced was PBMCs. The chain uses TRBV9 and TRBJ1-1; D is uncertain. The sequence derives from a man between 18 and 35 years old in good health and CMV-seronegative. Here the CDR3 reads CASSVDGRTEAFF. The DNA of the CDR3 is TGTGCCAGCAGCGTAGACGGGAGGACTGAAGCTTTCTTT.